Given below is one T cell receptor beta chain in context. What this receptor recognizes is not known. No qualities accompany the bases; no much larger clone lies one base away. The germline V gene supplies CDR1 SNHLY and CDR2 FYNNEI. The junction shows trimming of 6 bases on V and 6 bases on J, and the gene matches do not reach 6 bases of it. Reading from cysteine to phenylalanine, the CDR3 counts 14 amino acids. The retained sequence is limited to the CDR3, 42 bases, with the frame set at the first base. TCR beta libraries were generated from genomic DNA with the immunoSEQ kit, following the manufacturer's recommendations. To prepare the libraries, a first multiplex PCR with proprietary primers was run, followed by a second PCR that added unique barcodes, and a bead cleanup was done after each round. A positive control reaction and a negative control reaction, both provided in the kit, were run with every batch of samples. The final libraries were assessed on an Agilent 4200 TapeStation D1000 ScreenTape, pooled by volume, and quantified by qPCR. An Illumina NextSeq500 fitted with a MidOutput 150-cycle cartridge performed the sequencing, running 156 Read1 cycles and 15 Index1 cycles with the kit's custom primers. The pooled library was loaded at about 1 pM, with a 20% PhiX control spiked in. As for the original processing: Vendor-processed data were analyzed in R, and a clonotype was defined as all T cells sharing the same CDR3 nucleotide sequence. In the clone abundance analyses, frequencies were normalized to the 10,000 most abundant clones in each sample. Before analysis, public T cell clones were removed, and these numbered fewer than six per sample on average. Tumor-enriched clonotypes and baseline blood-enriched clonotypes were defined as those with an abundance difference of at least 32-fold between compartments. A beta-binomial differential abundance model was used to identify clonotypes that expanded or contracted between blood time points. Tumor-blood repertoire similarity was measured with the Baroni-Urbani and Buser coefficient, and group comparisons used two-tailed Wilcoxon tests in R. TCRdb obtained this table from immuneACCESS and retained in-frame rearrangements with V and J assigned. These tables miss some clones; where compared with another copy, unresolved V genes account for less than half of the shortfall, and the remainder is unexplained. V and J calls and clone size are given by that table; D and trimming were obtained from the DNA. Counted in this sample were about 91,000 clones; under 90% of them appeared once. The ten largest make up 5% to 6.5% of the sample.

This sample is drawn from a study of radiation and T cells in renal cell carcinoma (dated by TCRdb to the early 2020s). Describing the broader study: Samples came from a clinical trial, in which primary renal cell carcinomas received 15 Gy stereotactic body radiation therapy followed by nephrectomy 4 weeks later. TCR beta sequencing covered roughly 53 samples in total, comprising approximately 26 tumors and roughly 27 peripheral blood samples. A total of about 3.8 million unique CDR3 nucleotide sequences, encoding around 2.7 million unique CDR3 amino acid sequences, were found across all 50 or so samples. What the research found in general, with its limitations: With a single-armed trial design, the study had no way to address how radiation dose or scheduling affects the TCR repertoire. Changes in the blood repertoire were not tracked past 4 weeks after treatment. An increase in top tumor clonotypes in blood was observed from baseline to 2 weeks post-radiation, followed by contraction by 4 weeks, which was taken to suggest transient expansion of tumor-resident clones. Because no pretreatment tumor biopsies were available, whether clonotypes were present in the tumor at baseline could not be determined.

The time point label, as the study defines it: baseline pretreatment blood. The treatment or condition label, read with the paper, signifies: 15 Gy SBRT to primary tumor, nephrectomy 4 weeks later. To track tumor-enriched clonotypes, serial peripheral blood was sampled from radiation-treated patients at baseline and at 2 weeks and 4 weeks after SBRT. All patients had renal cell carcinoma with clear cell pathology. The QIAamp DNA Blood Mini Kit (Qiagen) was used to prepare genomic DNA for TCR sequencing. The analyses included only samples that passed all quality control checks. The chain links TRBV2 with TRBJ2-7, with 12 junctional bases fitting TRBD2. The TCR comes from a man aged 55 to 70 with renal cell carcinoma. Source: blood, taken from a patient whose treatment included radiotherapy and nephrectomy. The CDR3 has the sequence CASRGASGRGEQYF. Here is the DNA: TGTGCCAGCAGGGGGGCTAGCGGGAGGGGCGAGCAGTACTTC.